This T cell receptor (beta chain) was captured in a study of blood T cell repertoires in COVID-19. Germline V gene data show CDR1 as MNHEY and CDR2 as SMNVEV (reference sequence). The CDR3 loop spans 17 amino acids. V shed 2 bases and J shed 0 bases, with 15 bases lying between them. How the authors handled the data: Estimation of nucleated cell counts was performed using reference gene primer amplification. TCRdb's copy holds only in-frame clones and misses some; the assay was immunoSEQ multiplex PCR. The V and J calls and clone size are taken from that table; D and trimming were inferred from the DNA. This sample carries about 160,000 clones, roughly 84% of them seen once, and the ten largest clones take less than 2.5%.

The V call is TRBV27, the J call TRBJ2-3, with D possibly TRBD2 on 5 matching bases. The sample taken for sequencing was peripheral blood. This TCR was sampled from a man between 65 and 85 years old with acute or convalescent COVID-19. CDR3 in DNA: TGTGCCAGCAGTTTACGAGTCGGTTGGACTAGCACAGATACGCAGTATTTT. Translation: CASSLRVGWTSTDTQYF.